This T cell receptor beta chain is drawn from a study of CD8+ T cells in alopecia areata. Study summary: At a dose of 5 to 10 mg twice daily, oral tofacitinib was given to treated patients. Notes on the study in general: Lesional scalp displayed greater clonality than normal scalp, most notably in alopecia totalis/universalis.

About this clone: The antigen is undetermined.

As the sequencing template, cDNA was produced by extracting RNA and reverse transcribing it. Profiled with immunoSEQ multiplex PCR; TCRdb holds only in-frame clones, not every one. This repertoire shows about 220,000 clones, more than 45% found once; its top ten account for more than 1.5%. The treatment here: oral pan-JAK inhibitor, 5-10 mg twice daily. Samples from alopecia areata patients were lesional scalp punch biopsies and peripheral blood. CDR1 and CDR2 from the germline V gene are SQVTM and ANQGSEA. V lost 3 bases and J 7 bases, leaving 10 bases between the germline ends. The CDR3 totals 11 residues.

The chain employs TRBV29-1 and TRBJ2-7; D is uncertain. Sequencing used CD4+ T cells sorted from blood, obtained at week 4, from a patient treated with tofacitinib. The sequence was collected from a human donor with alopecia areata. The CDR3 here is CSVEGPREQYF. The CDR3 DNA sequence: TGCAGCGTTGAGGGTCCGAGGGAGCAGTACTTC.